The clone carrying this T cell receptor (beta chain) appeared a few times. This entry belongs to a study of blood T cell repertoires in COVID-19. Whole-study context: Sources were T cells, B-cell-depleted T cells, or PBMCs; the material itself was cDNA or gDNA.

Per the germline V gene, CDR1 is SGHTA and CDR2 is FQGTGA. V lost 2 bases, J lost 6 bases, and 2 bases stayed unmatched. The CDR3 extends over 14 amino acids. Only in-frame clones appear in the TCRdb table, and some are missing; sequencing was by immunoSEQ multiplex PCR. This sample carries over 40,000 clones, roughly 83% of them seen once, and the ten largest clones take roughly 2.5%. This sequence originates from a woman aged 55-69 years with acute or convalescent COVID-19. The rearrangement uses TRBV7-3 and TRBJ2-1; 9 bases map to TRBD2. Sequenced material: peripheral blood. The CDR3 sequence is CASSLAGGPNEQFF. In nucleotides, the CDR3 is TGTGCCAGCAGCTTAGCGGGAGGGCCCAATGAGCAGTTCTTC.